This entry lists 19 T cell receptor beta chains sequenced from one sample in a study of cytomegalovirus exposure and HLA in healthy donors. PCR was performed using 60 Vbeta and 13 Jbeta primers. The table came from immunoSEQ multiplex PCR; TCRdb's copy has only in-frame clones and leaves some out. The sample holds some 60,000 clones. Sequencing used PBMCs. The origin of the receptors is a male donor in good health and CMV-seronegative.

The genes are TRBV30 and TRBJ1-4, with 7 bases fitting TRBD1. The germline V gene encodes CDR1 GTSNPN and CDR2 SVGIG (reference sequence). The CDR3 sequence is 14 residues long. V lost 5 bases and J lost 2; bases outside the gene matches: 5. As DNA, the CDR3 is TGTGCCTGGGCTTTGACAGGGACTAATGAAAAACTGTTTTTT. Its translation: CAWALTGTNEKLFF. The complete variable domain, with remaining parts taken from reference TRBV30 and TRBJ1-4, reads SQTIHQWPATLVQPVGSPLSLECTVEGTSNPNLYWYRQAAGRGLQLLFYSVGIGQISSEVPQNLSASRPQDRQFILSSKKLLLSDSGFYLCAWALTGTNEKLFFGSGTQLSVL.

The rearrangement links TRBV6-6 to TRBJ1-2; TRBD1 agrees at 7 bases. Unmatched junction bases numbered 12, after V lost 0 bases and J lost 8 bases. Germline-derived CDR1 and CDR2 are MNHNY and SVGAGI (reference sequence). The CDR3 sequence is 16 residues long. CDR3 protein: CASSYSEGTATPGYTF. CDR3 DNA: TGTGCCAGCAGTTACTCGGAGGGGACAGCTACGCCCGGCTACACCTTC.

CDR3 sequence (DNA): TGCAGCGTTCTGACGAGGGATAGCAATCAGCCCCAGCATTTT. It yields the protein CSVLTRDSNQPQHF. The rearrangement uses TRBV29-1 and TRBJ1-5; no clear D. The CDR3 runs to 14 residues. Trimming pared 5 bases from V and 0 bases from J, leaving 11 bases between. Per the germline V gene, CDR1 is SQVTM and CDR2 is ANQGSEA. The full variable domain, with the rest looked up from reference TRBV29-1 and TRBJ1-5, is SAVISQKPSRDICQRGTSLTIQCQVDSQVTMMFWYRQQPGQSLTLIATANQGSEATYESGFVIDKFPISRPNLTFSTLTVSNMSPEDSSIYLCSVLTRDSNQPQHFGDGTRLSIL.

The rearrangement links TRBV7-2 to TRBJ2-7; perhaps TRBD2 as D (6 bases). The CDR3 sequence is 12 residues long. Trimming took 4 bases from V and 6 from J, leaving 10 bases between them. In germline, CDR1 is SGHTA, CDR2 FQGNSA. CDR3 sequence: CASSSLGGEQYF. The CDR3 DNA is TGTGCCAGCAGCTCTCTCGGGGGCGAGCAGTACTTC. Combining the CDR3 with reference TRBV7-2 and TRBJ2-7 gives the whole variable domain GAGVSQSPSNKVTEKGKDVELRCDPISGHTALYWYRQSLGQGLEFLIYFQGNSAPDKSGLPSDRFSAERTGGSVSTLTIQRTQQEDSAVYLCASSSLGGEQYFGPGTRLTVT.

The J gene is TRBJ1-1, the V gene TRBV5-6; 9 bases align to TRBD1. The CDR3 runs to 14 residues. The V segment lost 4 bases and the J segment 3 bases; nucleotides outside the gene matches: 4. CDR1 is SGHDT, CDR2 YYEEEE, per germline. The CDR3: CASSVDRGYTEAFF. The CDR3 DNA sequence: TGTGCCAGCAGCGTGGACAGGGGCTACACTGAAGCTTTCTTT.

The rearrangement links TRBV7-2 to TRBJ2-7; TRBD1 is a possible D gene (5 bases). In germline, CDR1 is SGHTA, CDR2 FQGNSA. This CDR3 is built from 14 residues. The V and J ends lost 1 base and 0 bases respectively, with 7 bases between them. The CDR3 region has the DNA TGTGCCAGCAGCTTAGTTGACAGCTCCTACGAGCAGTACTTC. This sequence encodes CASSLVDSSYEQYF.

The chain joins TRBV25-1 to TRBJ1-1, with D perhaps TRBD1 (6 bases). V lost 6 bases and J lost 1, with 15 bases in between. Germline V lookup: CDR1 MGHDK, CDR2 SYGVNS. The CDR3 covers 15 residues. CDR3: CASRKGGASNTEAFF. The CDR3 bases are TGTGCCAGCAGGAAAGGGGGGGCCTCGAACACTGAAGCTTTCTTT.

The rearrangement uses TRBV23-1 and TRBJ2-7; TRBD1 is a possible D gene (6 bases). TRBV23-1 is designated an ORF whose function remains uncertain. CDR3 length equals 13 residues. With 4 bases removed from V and 3 bases from J, the gap between germline ends came to 10 bases. The CDR3 loop reads CASSPDRDYEQYF. The CDR3 nucleotides read TGCGCCAGCAGTCCGGACAGAGACTACGAGCAGTACTTC.

The V call is TRBV30, the J call TRBJ2-1; 13 nucleotides match TRBD2. The CDR3 runs 17 residues. Per the germline V gene, CDR1 is GTSNPN and CDR2 is SVGIG (reference sequence). Unmatched junction bases numbered 16, after V lost 8 bases and J lost 6 bases. CDR3 coding DNA: TGTGCCGGAACCGGACTAGCGGGAGTGAGGGGTCGCAATGAGCAGTTCTTC. It yields the protein CAGTGLAGVRGRNEQFF.

Concerning this clone itself: The junction departs from germline at one end; a sequencing error may be responsible. This chain joins TRBV9 and TRBJ2-1; 14 bases align to TRBD2. The CDR3 has 17 residues. CDR1 is SGDLS, CDR2 YYNGEE, per germline. The DNA for the CDR3 is TGTGCCAGCAGCGGACTAGCGGGAGGGAGCTCCGACAATGAGCAGTTCTTC. This codes for CASSGLAGGSSDNEQFF.

V and J are TRBV5-4 and TRBJ1-6; D is perhaps TRBD1 (5 bases). The germline V gene has CDR1 SGHNT and CDR2 YYREEE (reference sequence). This CDR3 is built from 17 residues. The ends were cut back, 4 bases at V and 0 bases at J, with 14 bases in the middle. Here the CDR3 reads CASSTGRGSSYNSPLHF. As DNA, the CDR3 is TGTGCCAGCAGCACCGGGCGGGGGAGCTCCTATAATTCACCCCTCCACTTT.

The genes are TRBV2 and TRBJ1-5, with 7 bases that match TRBD1. Germline CDR1 and CDR2: SNHLY and FYNNEI. This CDR3 spans 15 amino acids. V was pared by 7 bases and J by 4 bases, with 10 bases of the junction left unmatched. The CDR3 DNA reads as TGTGCCAGCAAAGGGACAGAACTAGTTAATCAGCCCCAGCATTTT. It specifies CASKGTELVNQPQHF.

This rearrangement joins TRBV29-1 to TRBJ1-2; the D gene is possibly TRBD1 (6 bases). Germline assignment: CDR1 SQVTM and CDR2 ANQGSEA. V gave up 7 bases and J gave up 6 bases, with 9 bases separating them. The CDR3 runs 10 residues. Here the CDR3 reads CSAEGDGYTF. CDR3 coding DNA: TGCAGCGCAGAGGGGGATGGCTACACCTTC.

The V gene is TRBV6-5, the J gene TRBJ1-6; weak D call: TRBD1 (6 bases). V was clipped by 6 bases and J by 4 bases, with 13 bases between them. This CDR3 region has 15 residues. CDR1 is MNHEY, CDR2 SVGAGI, per germline. The CDR3 spells CASRSPRGYNSPLHF. DNA of the CDR3: TGTGCCAGCAGATCCCCGAGGGGGTATAATTCACCCCTCCACTTT.

The chain couples TRBV7-2 to TRBJ2-7, with 9 bases lining up with TRBD2. There are 14 residues in the CDR3. After removal of 1 base from V and 6 bases from J, the junction contained 4 bases not matched to a gene. Germline CDR1 reads SGHTA; CDR2 reads FQGNSA. CDR3 sequence (DNA): TGTGCCAGCAGCTTAGTGCGGGAGGGAAGCGAGCAGTACTTC. This codes for CASSLVREGSEQYF.

V is TRBV7-9 and J is TRBJ2-7; 14 bases align to TRBD2. V gave up 3 bases and J gave up 2 bases; unmatched junction bases: 3. Per the germline V gene, CDR1 is SEHNR and CDR2 is FQNEAQ (reference sequence). This CDR3 has 16 amino acids. This CDR3 is CASSFPTSGRAYEQYF. As DNA, the CDR3 is TGTGCCAGCAGCTTCCCGACTAGCGGGAGGGCCTACGAGCAGTACTTC. The whole variable domain, remainder taken from reference TRBV7-9 and TRBJ2-7, is DTGVSQNPRHKITKRGQNVTFRCDPISEHNRLYWYRQTLGQGPEFLTYFQNEAQLEKSRLLSDRFSAERPKGSFSTLEIQRTEQGDSAMYLCASSFPTSGRAYEQYFGPGTRLTVT.

The gene calls are TRBV6-1 and TRBJ2-3; no reliable D call. This CDR3 comprises 13 residues. Trimming took off 6 bases at V and 7 bases at J, with 14 bases between the two ends. Germline CDR1 is MNHNS and CDR2 is SASEGT. The CDR3 nucleotides read TGTGCCAGCAGGCCTACTAACTTCTATACGCAGTATTTT. This encodes CASRPTNFYTQYF.

The chain combines TRBV11-2 with TRBJ2-7, with D perhaps matching TRBD1 (5 bases). V lost 2 bases to trimming and J lost 2 bases, with 10 bases between them. This CDR3 has 14 amino acids. The germline CDR1 and CDR2 sequences are SGHAT and FQNNGV. CDR3 bases: TGTGCCAGCAGCTTATGGAAAGGGGCCTACGAGCAGTACTTC. This gives the protein CASSLWKGAYEQYF. Variable domain in full (rest from reference TRBV11-2 and TRBJ2-7): EAGVAQSPRYKIIEKRQSVAFWCNPISGHATLYWYQQILGQGPKLLIQFQNNGVVDDSQLPKDRFSAERLKGVDSTLKIQPAKLEDSAVYLCASSLWKGAYEQYFGPGTRLTVT.

V usage is TRBV7-6 and J usage is TRBJ2-7; no definite D call. CDR3 length: 16 residues. Germline V gene data show CDR1 as SGHVS and CDR2 as FNYEAQ. The germline V and J ends were trimmed by 1 base and 3 bases, with 16 bases remaining between them. CDR3 loop: CASSLVATSRLYEQYF. The CDR3 nucleotides are TGTGCCAGCAGCTTAGTAGCCACAAGCCGCCTCTACGAGCAGTACTTC.